This T cell receptor beta chain was recorded in a study of T cell responses to AZD1222 COVID-19 vaccine. Study-level points and caveats: It was only five to seven AZD1222 recipients who were seropositive at baseline. White British donors predominated, females outnumbered males, and clonal diversity was possibly underestimated. Receipt of two AZD1222 doses was followed by a rise in Spike-specific TCR breadth and depth. Nearly half of spike-specific TCRs reportedly go after variant regions that carry no mutations.

The CDR3 runs to 21 residues. The data were produced by immunoSEQ multiplex PCR, yet TCRdb's version contains in-frame clones alone and is incomplete. The repertoire holds more than 95,000 clones, 93% seen once, with approximately 5% in the top ten. Concerning this clone: Its matching antigen is unknown.

This sample comprised peripheral blood, obtained on day 0 of AZD1222 vaccination. This TCR was sampled from an adult in good health. The chain combines TRBV21-1 with TRBJ1-5; the table gives TRBD1 as D, unverified against the DNA. TRBV21-1 is termed a pseudogene. CDR3 protein: CASTPNLGQGPIFASNQPQHF. The CDR3 region has the DNA TGTGCCAGCACCCCGAATCTGGGACAGGGTCCTATATTCGCCAGCAATCAGCCCCAGCATTTT.